This TCR beta chain is from a study of beta chain features in type 1 diabetes. Points from the study as a whole: Fewer junction insertions and more nucleotide deletions appeared in type 1 diabetes patients.

A sort by CD45RO/CCR7/CD25/CD127/CD95/CD27 yielded CD4+ naive, central memory, regulatory and stem cell-like memory cells. The authors obtained over 98% purity in all sorted populations. Expressed TCRB transcripts were sequenced because the entire RNA isolate underwent reverse transcription. This table comes from immunoSEQ multiplex PCR, and its TCRdb copy is limited to in-frame clones, with some not included. The sample holds 450,000 to 550,000 clones, about 32% seen once. This clone has more than one count but fewer than ten. Its antigen is not identified. CDR1 and CDR2 (germline): MNHNS, SASEGT. Trimming stripped 6 bases from V and 3 bases from J, with 15 bases between. The CDR3 has 14 amino acids.

The V and J genes are TRBV6-1 and TRBJ2-7; D remains ambiguous. The receptor comes from a man between 18 and 35 years old in good health. The sample comprised naive CD4+ T cells from blood. The CDR3 sequence is CASSESRTVYEQYF. The DNA of the CDR3 is TGTGCCAGCAGCGAGTCACGAACGGTCTACGAGCAGTACTTC.